Following are 6 T cell receptor beta chains from one sample sequenced in a study of blood T cell repertoires in COVID-19. Libraries were prepared by immunoSEQ multiplex PCR; TCRdb keeps only in-frame clonotypes and omits some of them. The profile shows 80,000 to 95,000 clones, around 84% of them singletons. Sequenced input: peripheral blood. These TCRs come from a man older than 75 with acute or convalescent COVID-19.

The V and J genes are TRBV7-6 and TRBJ2-1; no definite D call. The CDR3 runs 16 residues. Trimming left V 1 base short and J 0 bases short, with 10 bases between. The germline V gene encodes CDR1 SGHVS and CDR2 FNYEAQ. The DNA of the CDR3 is TGTGCCAGCAGCTTAGTACCTGCCAGCTCCTACAATGAGCAGTTCTTC. Protein product: CASSLVPASSYNEQFF.

The CDR3 DNA is TGTGCCAGCAGTTTATGGGCTAGCGGGAAGGGGGAGCAGTACTTC. It translates to CASSLWASGKGEQYF. The V call is TRBV28, the J call TRBJ2-7; TRBD2 aligns across 9 bases. This CDR3 is built from 15 residues. Germline CDR1 and CDR2: MDHEN and SYDVKM. V shed 0 bases and J 7 bases; nucleotides not matched to a gene: 7.

The chain has TRBV11-3 and TRBJ2-1; 11 nucleotides line up with TRBD2. With 4 bases clipped from V and 6 bases from J, the junction kept 8 bases outside the gene matches. Germline assignment: CDR1 SGHNT and CDR2 YENEEA. The CDR3 sequence is 16 residues long. The chain's CDR3 is CASSSTSSGRLNEQFF. CDR3 coding DNA: TGTGCCAGCAGCTCAACTTCTAGCGGGAGGCTCAATGAGCAGTTCTTC.

The chain combines TRBV5-4 with TRBJ1-4; 8 bases fit TRBD1. The germline gives CDR1 SGHNT, CDR2 YYREEE (reference sequence). The CDR3 runs to 15 residues. The junction had 9 bases not matched to a gene; V was cut back by 4 bases and J by 7 bases. In DNA form, the CDR3 reads TGTGCCAGCAGCGGGGAGACAGGGGCCACTGAAAAACTGTTTTTT. It translates to CASSGETGATEKLFF. The full variable domain, rest sourced from reference TRBV5-4 and TRBJ1-4, is ETGVTQSPTHLIKTRGQQVTLRCSSQSGHNTVSWYQQALGQGPQFIFQYYREEENGRGNFPPRFSGLQFPNYSSELNVNALELDDSALYLCASSGETGATEKLFFGSGTQLSVL.

V and J are TRBV7-3 and TRBJ2-2; 9 bases agree with TRBD2. This CDR3 has 15 amino acids. Germline CDR1 is SGHTA and CDR2 is FQGTGA. V lost 2 bases and J lost 6; bases outside the gene matches: 4. CDR3 in amino acids: CASSLYSGSPGELFF. In DNA, the CDR3 is TGTGCCAGCAGCTTATATAGCGGGAGCCCCGGGGAGCTGTTTTTT. The full variable domain, in which reference TRBV7-3 and TRBJ2-2 provide the parts outside the CDR3, is GAGVSQTPSNKVTEKGKYVELRCDPISGHTALYWYRQSLGQGPEFLIYFQGTGAADDSGLPNDRFFAVRPEGSVSTLKIQRTERGDSAVYLCASSLYSGSPGELFFGEGSRLTVL.

The chain combines TRBV19 with TRBJ1-3, with 7 bases matching TRBD1. Germline V lookup: CDR1 LNHDA, CDR2 SQIVND (reference sequence). V was clipped by 5 bases and J by 1 base; unmatched bases: 5. The length of the CDR3 is 15 residues. DNA of the CDR3: TGTGCCAGTAGTGAGACAGGGAGATCTGGAAACACCATATATTTT. Residues: CASSETGRSGNTIYF.